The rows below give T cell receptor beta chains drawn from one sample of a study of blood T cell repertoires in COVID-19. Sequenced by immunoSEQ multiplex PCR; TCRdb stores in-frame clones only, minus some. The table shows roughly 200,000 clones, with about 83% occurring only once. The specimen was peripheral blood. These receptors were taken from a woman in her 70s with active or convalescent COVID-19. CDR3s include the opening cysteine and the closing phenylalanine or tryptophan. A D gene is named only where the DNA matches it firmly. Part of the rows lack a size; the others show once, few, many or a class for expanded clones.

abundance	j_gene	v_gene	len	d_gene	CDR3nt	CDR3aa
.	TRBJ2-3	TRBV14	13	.	TGTGCCAGTAGGAGGGCCGGCACAGATACGCAGTATTTT	CASRRAGTDTQYF
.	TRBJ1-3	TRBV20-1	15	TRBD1	TGCAGTGCTAGTCGAAGGACAGGCTCTGGAAACACCATATATTTT	CSASRRTGSGNTIYF
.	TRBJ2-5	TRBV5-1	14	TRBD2	TGCGCCAGCAGCATAGCGGGAAGGGTGGAGACCCAGTACTTC	CASSIAGRVETQYF
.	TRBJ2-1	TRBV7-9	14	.	TGTGCCAGCAGCTTAGCGGGCGGAGGGAATGAGCAGTTCTTC	CASSLAGGGNEQFF
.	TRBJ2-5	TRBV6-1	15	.	TGTGCCAGCAGTGAAGCGCGGGGGCCAGTGGGGACCCAGTACTTC	CASSEARGPVGTQYF
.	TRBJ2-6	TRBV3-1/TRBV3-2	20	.	TGTGCCAGCAGCCGAAAACGGGCGGGACAGCTCCCCGGGGGGGCCAACGTCCTGACTTTC	CASSRKRAGQLPGGANVLTF
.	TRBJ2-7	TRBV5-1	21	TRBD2	TGCGCCAGCAGCTTTTTTGACCAAGCAGCAGCGGGAGGAACAGAGGGTTACGAGCAGTACTTC	CASSFFDQAAAGGTEGYEQYF
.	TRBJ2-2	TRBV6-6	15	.	TGTGCCAGCAGTACAGGGCGCGCGAACACCGGGGAGCTGTTTTTT	CASSTGRANTGELFF
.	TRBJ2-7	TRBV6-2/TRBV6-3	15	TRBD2	TGTGCCAGCAGACCTCTAGCGGGAGCTTGGTACGAGCAGTACTTC	CASRPLAGAWYEQYF
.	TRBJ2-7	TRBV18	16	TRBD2	TGTGCCAGCTCACCGGACCCGGGACTAGCGCGGTACGAGCAGTACTTC	CASSPDPGLARYEQYF
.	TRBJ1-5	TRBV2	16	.	TGTGCCAGCAGTCTCGATAGAGGGAGGCCCGAACAGCCCCAGCATTTT	CASSLDRGRPEQPQHF
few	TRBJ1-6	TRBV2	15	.	TGTGCCAGCAGTGGGTCGACAGGCACTAATTCACCCCTCCACTTT	CASSGSTGTNSPLHF
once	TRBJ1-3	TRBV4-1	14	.	TGCGCCAGCAGACAACCGAGCTCTGGAAACACCATATATTTT	CASRQPSSGNTIYF
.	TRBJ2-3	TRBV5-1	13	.	TGCGCCAGCAGCTCATCTAACACAGATACGCAGTATTTT	CASSSSNTDTQYF
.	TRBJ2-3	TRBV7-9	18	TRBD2	TGTGCCAGCGCTAACAGAGGGACTAGCTGGGAGGGCACAGATACGCAGTATTTT	CASANRGTSWEGTDTQYF
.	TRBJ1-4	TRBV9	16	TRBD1	TGTGCCAGCAGCGTAGGGGGACAGCCAAATTCCGAAAAACTGTTTTTT	CASSVGGQPNSEKLFF
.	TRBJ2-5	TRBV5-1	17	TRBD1	TGCGCCAGCAGCCCCGCCGGACCGACAGGGAGAGGGGAGACCCAGTACTTC	CASSPAGPTGRGETQYF
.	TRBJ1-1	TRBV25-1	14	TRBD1	TGTGCCAGCAGTGGTGGGACAGCGAACACTGAAGCTTTCTTT	CASSGGTANTEAFF
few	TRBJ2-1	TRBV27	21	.	TGTGCCAGCACCCCTCGCAGTGGATTAACTGGAGGGATTAGGTCCTACAATGAGCAGTTCTTC	CASTPRSGLTGGIRSYNEQFF
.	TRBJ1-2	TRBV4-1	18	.	TGCGCCAGCAGCCAAGGAGGGAATCCCGGTGCTACTAACTATGGCTACACCTTC	CASSQGGNPGATNYGYTF
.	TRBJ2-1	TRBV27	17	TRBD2	TGTGCCAGCAGTTTTATCCCTCCTAGCGGGAGTAAGAATGAGCAGTTCTTC	CASSFIPPSGSKNEQFF
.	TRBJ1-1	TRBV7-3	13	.	TGTGCCAGCAGCTTAAGGCAGGGTACTGAAGCTTTCTTT	CASSLRQGTEAFF
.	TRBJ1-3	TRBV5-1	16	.	TGCGCCAGCAGCTTGGAGGCAGGTAGTTCTGGAAACACCATATATTTT	CASSLEAGSSGNTIYF
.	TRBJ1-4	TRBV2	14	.	TGTGCCAGCAGTGCGGGAGGAGGTAATGAAAAACTGTTTTTT	CASSAGGGNEKLFF
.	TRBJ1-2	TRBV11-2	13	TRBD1	TGTGCCAGCAGCTCAAGGGGGCTCTATGGCTACACCTTC	CASSSRGLYGYTF
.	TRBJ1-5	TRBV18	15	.	TGTGCCAGCTCACCACTCCTCGGAGGGGTTCAGCCCCAGCATTTT	CASSPLLGGVQPQHF
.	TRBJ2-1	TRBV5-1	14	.	TGCGCCAGCCAGTTAAGCGCTGCTCGCCATGAGCAGTTCTTC	CASQLSAARHEQFF
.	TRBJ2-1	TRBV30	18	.	TGTGCCTGGGGAAGACCGGGAGCCGGATTACCTACCTACAATGAGCAGTTCTTC	CAWGRPGAGLPTYNEQFF
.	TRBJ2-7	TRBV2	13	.	TGTGCCAGCAGCGATACAGGGTCTGGCGAGCAGTACTTC	CASSDTGSGEQYF
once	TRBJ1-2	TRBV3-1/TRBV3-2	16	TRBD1	TGTGCCAGCAGCCCTACACCAGGGGGCAACGTCTATGGCTACACCTTC	CASSPTPGGNVYGYTF
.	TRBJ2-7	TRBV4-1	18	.	TGCGCCAGCAGCCAAGAAAGCCCGAACTCGGGACTCTCCTACGAGCAGTACTTC	CASSQESPNSGLSYEQYF
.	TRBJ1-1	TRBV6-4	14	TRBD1	TGTGCCAGCAGGGAGACAGGGTATAACACTGAAGCTTTCTTT	CASRETGYNTEAFF
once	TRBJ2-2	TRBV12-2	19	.	TGTGCAAGTCGCTTAGAAGAATTATTCCGGGAACACTACACCGGGGAGCTGTTTTTT	CASRLEELFREHYTGELFF
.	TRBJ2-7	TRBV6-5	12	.	TGTGCCAGCACCTCTCGAGGGTACGAGCAGTACTTC	CASTSRGYEQYF
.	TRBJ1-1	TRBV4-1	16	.	TGCGCCAGCAGCCAAGATCTAGGTCAGGCGGGAACTGAAGCTTTCTTT	CASSQDLGQAGTEAFF
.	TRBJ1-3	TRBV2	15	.	TGTGCCAGCAGTGAGTTGACAGCCTCTGGAAACACCATATATTTT	CASSELTASGNTIYF
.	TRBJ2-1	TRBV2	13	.	TGTGCCAGCAGTGACCTGACAGTTAATGAGCAGTTCTTC	CASSDLTVNEQFF
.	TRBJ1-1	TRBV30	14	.	TGTGCCTTACAAGGGAAGGGGATGAACACTGAAGCTTTCTTT	CALQGKGMNTEAFF
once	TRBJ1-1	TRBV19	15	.	TGTGCCAGTAGCTCAATACAATCGGGGTCCACTGAAGCTTTCTTT	CASSSIQSGSTEAFF
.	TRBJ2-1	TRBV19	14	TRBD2	TGTGCCAGTAGCGGGAGGGGCTCCTACAATGAGCAGTTCTTC	CASSGRGSYNEQFF
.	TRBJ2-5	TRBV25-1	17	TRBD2	TGTGCCAGCAGTAATGCCGAAGGGCTAGCGGCTCAAGAGACCCAGTACTTC	CASSNAEGLAAQETQYF
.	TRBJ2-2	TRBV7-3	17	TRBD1	TGTGCCAGCAGCCCCGGGACAGGGCTAATTCAGGGCGGGGAGCTGTTTTTT	CASSPGTGLIQGGELFF
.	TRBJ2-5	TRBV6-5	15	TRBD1	TGTGCCAGCAGTTACCAGGGACAGCCTCTTGGGACCCAGTACTTC	CASSYQGQPLGTQYF
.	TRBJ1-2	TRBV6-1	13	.	TGTGCCAGCAGCTCGACAGGAGACTATGGCTACACCTTC	CASSSTGDYGYTF
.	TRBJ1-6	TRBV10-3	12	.	TGTGCCATCAGTGAAGCGCGGTCACCCCTCCACTTT	CAISEARSPLHF
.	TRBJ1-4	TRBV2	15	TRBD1	TGTGCCAGCAGGCGAACAGGGGATTCTAATGAAAAACTGTTTTTT	CASRRTGDSNEKLFF
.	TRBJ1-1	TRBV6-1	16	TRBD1	TGTGCCAGCAGTGAACCGTTGGGACAGGGAATCACTGAAGCTTTCTTT	CASSEPLGQGITEAFF
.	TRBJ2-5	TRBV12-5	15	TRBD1	TGTGCTAGTGGCCGAGGACAGGGGAGTCAAGAGACCCAGTACTTC	CASGRGQGSQETQYF
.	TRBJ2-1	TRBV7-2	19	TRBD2	TGTGCCAGCAGCGGGGGACTAGCGGGTCACGCCGTCTCCTACAATGAGCAGTTCTTC	CASSGGLAGHAVSYNEQFF
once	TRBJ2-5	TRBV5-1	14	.	TGCGCCAGCAGCTTGACCAGGGGTGAAGAGACCCAGTACTTC	CASSLTRGEETQYF
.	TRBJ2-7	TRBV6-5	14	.	TGTGCCAGCAGTTACTCGAGCGACGCTGGGGAGCAGTACTTC	CASSYSSDAGEQYF